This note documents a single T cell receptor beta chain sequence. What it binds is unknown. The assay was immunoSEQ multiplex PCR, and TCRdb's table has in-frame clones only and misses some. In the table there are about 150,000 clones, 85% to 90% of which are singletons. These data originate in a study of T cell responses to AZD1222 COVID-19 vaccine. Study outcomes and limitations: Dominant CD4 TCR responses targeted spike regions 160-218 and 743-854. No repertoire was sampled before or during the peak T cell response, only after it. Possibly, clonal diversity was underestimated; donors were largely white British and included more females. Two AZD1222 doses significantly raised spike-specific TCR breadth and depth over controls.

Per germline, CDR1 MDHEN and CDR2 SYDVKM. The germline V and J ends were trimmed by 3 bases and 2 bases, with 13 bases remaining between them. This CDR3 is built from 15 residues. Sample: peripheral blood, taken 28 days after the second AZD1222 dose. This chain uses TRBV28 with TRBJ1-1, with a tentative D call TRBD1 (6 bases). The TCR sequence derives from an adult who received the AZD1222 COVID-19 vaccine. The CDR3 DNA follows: TGTGCCAGCAGTTTGTGGGGGGGCTTTAACACTGAAGCTTTCTTT. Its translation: CASSLWGGFNTEAFF.